This TCR beta chain was retrieved from a study of blood T cell repertoires in COVID-19. The overall study: Collection of acute and convalescent COVID-19 samples took place in the United States, Italy and Spain. From T cells, B-cell-depleted T cells, or PBMCs came the material, which was cDNA or gDNA.

This CDR3 has 17 amino acids. Germline-derived CDR1 and CDR2 are GTSNPN and SVGIG (reference sequence). Trimming took 0 bases from V and 7 from J; bases not matched to a gene: 16. This clone was recorded only once. Profiling relied on immunoSEQ multiplex PCR, and the TCRdb table lists in-frame clones only, not all of them. The sample has roughly 93,000 clones, roughly 80% seen once; the top ten hold about 11%. The chain is built from TRBV30 and TRBJ2-5; 8 bases match TRBD1. This TCR was recovered from a woman of 80 years or more with acute or convalescent COVID-19. Sample: peripheral blood. CDR3 protein: CAWSVPGVGRGLGTQYF. The DNA of the CDR3 is TGTGCCTGGAGTGTACCCGGGGTGGGCAGGGGGCTAGGGACCCAGTACTTC.